This is a list of T cell receptor beta chains from one sample in a study of T cell repertoires in cytomegalovirus infection. TCRdb re-called the reads with MiXCR, one entry per CDR3 protein. The top ten hold more than 40% of the sample, which has approximately 590,000 distinct CDR3 sequences, around 40% seen once. These TCRs' antigens remain unknown. This specimen was cultured PBMCs, taken from culture after CMV antigen stimulation. All receptors come from a human donor in good health (CMV status not recorded). Some clones in this sample may be carry-over from other donors' samples. Each CDR3 is given with its conserved first and last residue. D genes are given only for firm matches. Clone size is stated in some rows and not others, as once, few, many or a class when expanded.

clone size: .; V gene: TRBV7-2; D gene: .; J gene: TRBJ1-2; CDR3 DNA: TGTGCCAGCAGCTTGTACGGCAAAAACTATGGCTACACCTTC; CDR3 protein: CASSLYGKNYGYTF
clone size: .; V gene: TRBV6-1; D gene: TRBD1; J gene: TRBJ1-2; CDR3 DNA: TGTGCCAGCAGTGCAACGGACAGGGGTTATGGCTACACCTTC; CDR3 protein: CASSATDRGYGYTF
clone size: few; V gene: TRBV10-3; D gene: TRBD1; J gene: TRBJ1-1; CDR3 DNA: TGTGCCATCAGCGAAGGACAGGGGGGCACTGAAGCTTTCTTT; CDR3 protein: CAISEGQGGTEAFF
clone size: .; V gene: TRBV7-2; D gene: .; J gene: TRBJ2-1; CDR3 DNA: TGTGCCAGCAGCTGGGCAGCAAATGAGCAGTTCTTC; CDR3 protein: CASSWAANEQFF
clone size: few; V gene: TRBV7-8; D gene: TRBD2; J gene: TRBJ2-3; CDR3 DNA: TGTGCCAGCAGCCTAGGAGCGGGGGGGATTCCCACAGATACGCAGTATTTT; CDR3 protein: CASSLGAGGIPTDTQYF
clone size: .; V gene: TRBV7-6; D gene: .; J gene: TRBJ2-3; CDR3 DNA: TGTGCCAGCAGCTTAGCTCCGGGGTCTTGGACAGATACGCAGTATTTT; CDR3 protein: CASSLAPGSWTDTQYF
clone size: .; V gene: TRBV7-2; D gene: TRBD2; J gene: TRBJ2-7; CDR3 DNA: TGTGCCAGCAGCTCGGGACTAGCGGGGACCCACGAGCTGTACTTC; CDR3 protein: CASSSGLAGTHELYF
clone size: few; V gene: TRBV12-3/TRBV12-4; D gene: TRBD2; J gene: TRBJ2-2; CDR3 DNA: TGTGCCAGCAGTCTAGACCCCGTACTAGCGGGAGGGCCGGACACCGGGGAGCTGTTTTTT; CDR3 protein: CASSLDPVLAGGPDTGELFF
clone size: few; V gene: TRBV6-1; D gene: .; J gene: TRBJ1-1; CDR3 DNA: TGTGCCAGCAGTGAAATGATTGTTTTGGGGGGAACTGAAGCTTTCTTT; CDR3 protein: CASSEMIVLGGTEAFF
clone size: many; V gene: TRBV7-2; D gene: TRBD1; J gene: TRBJ2-7; CDR3 DNA: TGTGCCAGCAGCTCCTGGCAGACAGGGGGCGGCTACGAGCAGTACTTC; CDR3 protein: CASSSWQTGGGYEQYF
clone size: .; V gene: TRBV6-1; D gene: TRBD1; J gene: TRBJ2-7; CDR3 DNA: TGTGCCAGCAGTGAAAAGGAAGACAGGGTGGGCTTCTACGAGCAGTACTTC; CDR3 protein: CASSEKEDRVGFYEQYF
clone size: many; V gene: TRBV7-2; D gene: .; J gene: TRBJ1-5; CDR3 DNA: TGTGCCAGCAGCTTGGGCCACCATAGCAATCAGCCCCAGCATTTT; CDR3 protein: CASSLGHHSNQPQHF
clone size: many; V gene: TRBV7-2; D gene: TRBD1; J gene: TRBJ1-2; CDR3 DNA: TGTGCCAGCAGCTTCCGGACAGGGCAGCATGGCTACACCTTC; CDR3 protein: CASSFRTGQHGYTF
clone size: .; V gene: TRBV12-3/TRBV12-4; D gene: .; J gene: TRBJ2-1; CDR3 DNA: TGTGCCGCCCCAGGGGCCAATGAGCAGTTCTTC; CDR3 protein: CAAPGANEQFF
clone size: few; V gene: TRBV7-2; D gene: .; J gene: TRBJ2-6; CDR3 DNA: TGTGCCAGCAGCCGGGACTTGCGGGGGGCCAACGTCCTGACTTTC; CDR3 protein: CASSRDLRGANVLTF
clone size: many; V gene: TRBV10-2; D gene: .; J gene: TRBJ1-3; CDR3 DNA: TGCGCCAGCACCAGAGACGGAAACACCATATATTTT; CDR3 protein: CASTRDGNTIYF
clone size: .; V gene: TRBV7-8; D gene: .; J gene: TRBJ1-6; CDR3 DNA: TGTGCCAGCAGCTACCGAGGGGATTCACCCCTCCACTTT; CDR3 protein: CASSYRGDSPLHF
clone size: .; V gene: TRBV11-2; D gene: .; J gene: TRBJ2-7; CDR3 DNA: TGTGCCAGCAGCCCACTCCGTCAGGGCACCTACGAGCAGTACTTC; CDR3 protein: CASSPLRQGTYEQYF
clone size: few; V gene: TRBV11-2; D gene: TRBD2; J gene: TRBJ2-1; CDR3 DNA: TGTGCCAGCAGCCCCGCTGCCGGGACTAGCATCCATGAGCAGTTCTTC; CDR3 protein: CASSPAAGTSIHEQFF
clone size: .; V gene: TRBV27; D gene: TRBD1; J gene: TRBJ1-5; CDR3 DNA: TGTGCCAGCAGTTTTTCAGGGGGGGATCAGCCCCAGCATTTT; CDR3 protein: CASSFSGGDQPQHF
clone size: .; V gene: TRBV9; D gene: .; J gene: TRBJ2-2; CDR3 DNA: TGTGCCAGCAGCGCTCTATTTACCGGGGAGCTGTTTTTT; CDR3 protein: CASSALFTGELFF
clone size: .; V gene: TRBV4-3; D gene: .; J gene: TRBJ2-7; CDR3 DNA: TGCGCCAGCAGCCAAGTCATGAGGACAGTTCATTATCCCGCCTACGAGCAGTACTTC; CDR3 protein: CASSQVMRTVHYPAYEQYF
clone size: .; V gene: TRBV28; D gene: .; J gene: TRBJ1-2; CDR3 DNA: TGTGCCAGCAGTATCCGGGGACGACAGTTGCTTAACTATGGCTACACCTTC; CDR3 protein: CASSIRGRQLLNYGYTF
clone size: .; V gene: TRBV12-3/TRBV12-4; D gene: .; J gene: TRBJ2-7; CDR3 DNA: TGTGCCAGCATCTCATCCACCTGCGAGCAGTACTTC; CDR3 protein: CASISSTCEQYF
clone size: .; V gene: TRBV20-1; D gene: .; J gene: TRBJ1-6; CDR3 DNA: TGCAGTGCTAGGACGCGGGCCAATTCACCCCTCCACTTT; CDR3 protein: CSARTRANSPLHF
clone size: .; V gene: TRBV7-2; D gene: .; J gene: TRBJ1-1; CDR3 DNA: TGTGCCAGCAGCTTAGAACCAATGAACACTGAAGCTTTCTTT; CDR3 protein: CASSLEPMNTEAFF
clone size: .; V gene: TRBV6-6; D gene: .; J gene: TRBJ1-5; CDR3 DNA: TGTGCCAGCAATCAGGGCAACAATCAGCCCCAGCATTTT; CDR3 protein: CASNQGNNQPQHF
clone size: many; V gene: TRBV6-1; D gene: TRBD2; J gene: TRBJ2-5; CDR3 DNA: TGTGCCAGCAGGAATCCTAGCGGAGAGACCCAGTACTTC; CDR3 protein: CASRNPSGETQYF
clone size: few; V gene: TRBV6-6; D gene: .; J gene: TRBJ2-5; CDR3 DNA: TGTGCCAGCATTCAGGGAATAGGGCAAGAGACCCAGTACTTC; CDR3 protein: CASIQGIGQETQYF
clone size: few; V gene: TRBV24-1; D gene: .; J gene: TRBJ2-7; CDR3 DNA: TGTGCCACCAGTGAGACCTACGAGCAGTACTTC; CDR3 protein: CATSETYEQYF
clone size: .; V gene: TRBV9; D gene: .; J gene: TRBJ2-3; CDR3 DNA: TGTGCCAGCAGCGCCCACCGAAACACAGATACGCAGTATTTT; CDR3 protein: CASSAHRNTDTQYF
clone size: few; V gene: TRBV7-2; D gene: .; J gene: TRBJ1-1; CDR3 DNA: TGTGCCAGCAGCTTATCCCCGGGACCTAACACTGAAGCTTTCTTT; CDR3 protein: CASSLSPGPNTEAFF
clone size: once; V gene: TRBV12-3/TRBV12-4; D gene: .; J gene: TRBJ2-6; CDR3 DNA: TGTGCCAGCAGCCTACAGGGACCCTCTGGGGCCAACGTCCTGACTTTC; CDR3 protein: CASSLQGPSGANVLTF
clone size: .; V gene: TRBV14; D gene: TRBD2; J gene: TRBJ2-5; CDR3 DNA: TGTGCCAGCAGCCACCCTAGCGGGGGTAAAGAGACCCAGTACTTC; CDR3 protein: CASSHPSGGKETQYF
clone size: .; V gene: TRBV19; D gene: TRBD1; J gene: TRBJ1-5; CDR3 DNA: TGTGCCAGTAGTATGAGGCAGGGGGGTCAGCCCCAGCATTTT; CDR3 protein: CASSMRQGGQPQHF
clone size: once; V gene: TRBV6-2/TRBV6-3; D gene: .; J gene: TRBJ2-1; CDR3 DNA: TGTGCCAGCAGTTACGCAGGATCCCACAATGAGCAGTTCTTC; CDR3 protein: CASSYAGSHNEQFF
clone size: .; V gene: TRBV11-2; D gene: .; J gene: TRBJ1-5; CDR3 DNA: TGTGCCAGCAGCTTAGGGGCAGACCGCAATCAGCCCCAGCATTTT; CDR3 protein: CASSLGADRNQPQHF
clone size: .; V gene: TRBV6-1; D gene: .; J gene: TRBJ2-2; CDR3 DNA: TGTGCCAGCAGTTACCGGCGGTCGGGGACCGGGGAGCTGTTTTTT; CDR3 protein: CASSYRRSGTGELFF
clone size: .; V gene: TRBV7-8; D gene: TRBD2; J gene: TRBJ2-1; CDR3 DNA: TGTGCCAGCAGCCCAGGACTAGTCGGTGAGCAGTTCTTC; CDR3 protein: CASSPGLVGEQFF
clone size: .; V gene: TRBV20-1; D gene: .; J gene: TRBJ1-2; CDR3 DNA: TGCAGTGCTAGAGAACTAGGGGGGGGCTACACCTTC; CDR3 protein: CSARELGGGYTF
clone size: many; V gene: TRBV7-8; D gene: .; J gene: TRBJ2-5; CDR3 DNA: TGTGCCAGCAGTCCTTACCCAACGAGGGAGACCCAGTACTTC; CDR3 protein: CASSPYPTRETQYF
clone size: .; V gene: TRBV5-4; D gene: TRBD2; J gene: TRBJ2-7; CDR3 DNA: TGTGCCAGCAGCTCCTCAACTAGCGCTCCCTACGAGCAGTACTTC; CDR3 protein: CASSSSTSAPYEQYF
clone size: .; V gene: TRBV18; D gene: .; J gene: TRBJ2-3; CDR3 DNA: TGTGCCAGCTCACCACGAATGGATAGCACAGATACGCAGTATTTT; CDR3 protein: CASSPRMDSTDTQYF
clone size: many; V gene: TRBV7-2; D gene: .; J gene: TRBJ1-6; CDR3 DNA: TGTGCCAGCAGCTTAAAGAGAGATAATTCACCCCTCCACTTT; CDR3 protein: CASSLKRDNSPLHF
clone size: .; V gene: TRBV5-1; D gene: TRBD2; J gene: TRBJ2-3; CDR3 DNA: TGCGCCAGCAGCGCGAGACTAGCGGGAGTTACCACAGATACGCAGTATTTT; CDR3 protein: CASSARLAGVTTDTQYF
clone size: .; V gene: TRBV6-1; D gene: .; J gene: TRBJ2-1; CDR3 DNA: TGTGCCAGCAGTGCTTCCAGGCAGGGGTACAATGAGCAGTTCTTC; CDR3 protein: CASSASRQGYNEQFF
clone size: .; V gene: TRBV6-2/TRBV6-3; D gene: .; J gene: TRBJ2-1; CDR3 DNA: TGTGCCATTTTGTCCTCCTACAATGAGCAGTTCTTC; CDR3 protein: CAILSSYNEQFF
clone size: .; V gene: TRBV28; D gene: TRBD1; J gene: TRBJ2-7; CDR3 DNA: TGTGCCAGCAGTTATACCGATCAAACAGGGGGCTTTGAGCAGTACTTC; CDR3 protein: CASSYTDQTGGFEQYF
clone size: few; V gene: TRBV5-8; D gene: TRBD1; J gene: TRBJ1-4; CDR3 DNA: TGTGCCAGCAGAGACAGGGCGCTAAATGAAAAACTGTTTTTT; CDR3 protein: CASRDRALNEKLFF
clone size: few; V gene: TRBV7-6; D gene: .; J gene: TRBJ1-6; CDR3 DNA: TGTGCCAGCAGCTCAGGGGATTACAATTCACCCCTCCACTTT; CDR3 protein: CASSSGDYNSPLHF
clone size: few; V gene: TRBV6-5; D gene: TRBD2; J gene: TRBJ2-5; CDR3 DNA: TGTGCCAGCAGTTACGGCGGGGGGGAAGAGACCCAGTACTTC; CDR3 protein: CASSYGGGEETQYF
clone size: few; V gene: TRBV2; D gene: .; J gene: TRBJ1-2; CDR3 DNA: TGTGCCAGCACTTACAGCGCTGTCGGCTATGGCTACACCTTC; CDR3 protein: CASTYSAVGYGYTF
clone size: few; V gene: TRBV7-2; D gene: .; J gene: TRBJ1-3; CDR3 DNA: TGTGCCAGCAGCCAGGGGCCCATTTTCGGTGGGAACACCATATATTTT; CDR3 protein: CASSQGPIFGGNTIYF
clone size: few; V gene: TRBV7-6; D gene: TRBD2; J gene: TRBJ2-1; CDR3 DNA: TGTGCCAGCAGCGCGGGAGGACCTCCCTACAATGAGCAGTTCTTC; CDR3 protein: CASSAGGPPYNEQFF
clone size: .; V gene: TRBV6-5; D gene: .; J gene: TRBJ2-2; CDR3 DNA: TGTGCCAGCAGTTACTCTCAGGACACCGGGGAGCTGTTTTTT; CDR3 protein: CASSYSQDTGELFF
clone size: .; V gene: TRBV5-4; D gene: TRBD2; J gene: TRBJ2-1; CDR3 DNA: TGTGCCAGCAGCCCTGGAGGAGGACTAGCGGGCTCCGAGCAGTTCTTC; CDR3 protein: CASSPGGGLAGSEQFF
clone size: .; V gene: TRBV11-2; D gene: TRBD2; J gene: TRBJ2-1; CDR3 DNA: TGTGCCAGCAGCCGGGGAGGGTACTCCTACAATGAGCAGTTCTTC; CDR3 protein: CASSRGGYSYNEQFF
clone size: .; V gene: TRBV20-1; D gene: .; J gene: TRBJ2-3; CDR3 DNA: TGCAGTGCTAGCGCATCCCCCCCTAGCACAGATACGCAGTATTTT; CDR3 protein: CSASASPPSTDTQYF
clone size: .; V gene: TRBV12-3/TRBV12-4; D gene: .; J gene: TRBJ2-5; CDR3 DNA: TGTGCCAGCAGTTCCTACAGGGACGGGGAGACCCAGTACTTC; CDR3 protein: CASSSYRDGETQYF